Each of the 25 T cell receptor beta chains below was sequenced from the same sample in a study of blood T cell repertoires in COVID-19. Some clones are missing from TCRdb's copy, which holds only in-frame ones; the method was immunoSEQ multiplex PCR. Here the sample spans roughly 100,000 clones, around 90% being singletons. Sequenced material: peripheral blood. Receptors were obtained from a human donor with active COVID-19. The donor label of this sample is uncertain.

This clone was found once. V and J are TRBV11-3 and TRBJ2-1; 10 bases are a match to TRBD2. V gave up 0 bases and J gave up 5 bases; unmatched junction bases: 10. The CDR3 runs 18 residues. CDR1 is SGHNT, CDR2 YENEEA, per germline. CDR3 loop: CASSLDPERGGWNNEQFF. In nucleotides, the CDR3 is TGTGCCAGCAGCTTAGATCCCGAGCGGGGGGGCTGGAACAATGAGCAGTTCTTC.

V and J are TRBV4-1 and TRBJ1-2; possibly TRBD1 for D (5 bases). The V gene lost 1 base and the J gene lost 4 bases, with 10 bases spanning the gap. CDR1 and CDR2 from the germline V gene are MGHRA and YSYEKL. The CDR3 totals 14 residues. CDR3 sequence reads: CASSQAETAYGYTF. For the CDR3, the DNA is TGCGCCAGCAGCCAAGCTGAGACAGCCTATGGCTACACCTTC.

V is TRBV28 and J is TRBJ2-7, with D perhaps matching TRBD1 (6 bases). Trimming took off 2 bases at V and 2 bases at J, with 10 bases between the two ends. Germline CDR1 is MDHEN and CDR2 is SYDVKM. This CDR3 region has 14 residues. In nucleotides, the CDR3 is TGTGCCAGCAGTTTAGACAGGCCCACCTACGAGCAGTACTTC. Its protein is CASSLDRPTYEQYF. The variable domain in full, completed from reference TRBV28 and TRBJ2-7, reads DVKVTQSSRYLVKRTGEKVFLECVQDMDHENMFWYRQDPGLGLRLIYFSYDVKMKEKGDIPEGYSVSREKKERFSLILESASTNQTSMYLCASSLDRPTYEQYFGPGTRLTVT.

The V and J genes are TRBV7-6 and TRBJ2-3; TRBD2 matches 10 bases. Germline V gene lookup returns CDR1 SGHVS and CDR2 FNYEAQ. The CDR3 extends over 16 amino acids. V shed 7 bases and J 5 bases; nucleotides not matched to a gene: 12. The CDR3 bases are TGTGCCAGCAACCCCACCACTAGCGGGGCTATAGATACGCAGTATTTT. This codes for CASNPTTSGAIDTQYF.

The rearrangement joins TRBV27 to TRBJ2-7, with D possibly being TRBD1 (6 bases). Between the trimmed V and J ends, which lost 3 bases and 6 bases, there was a span of 15 bases. Germline CDR1 and CDR2: MNHEY and SMNVEV (reference sequence). The CDR3 loop spans 14 amino acids. CDR3 in DNA: TGTGCCAGCAGTTTCCAGGGGCAAAGGGGCGAGCAGTACTTC. The encoded protein is CASSFQGQRGEQYF.

The rearrangement uses TRBV6-5 and TRBJ1-1; no reliable D call. The CDR3 length is 14 residues. The germline gives CDR1 MNHEY, CDR2 SVGAGI. Trimming cost V 0 bases and J 7 bases, with 12 bases left between them. The CDR3 DNA follows: TGTGCCAGCAGTTACTCGAGGGCAGTCGTTGAAGCTTTCTTT. Protein: CASSYSRAVVEAFF.

This clone was counted a few times. This chain joins TRBV6-5 and TRBJ1-2, with TRBD1 identical over 8 bases. The V gene end was trimmed by 4 bases and the J gene end by 3 bases; junction bases not matched to a gene: 10. The CDR3 covers 16 residues. Germline CDR1 and CDR2: MNHEY and SVGAGI. The CDR3: CASSWDRQGTYYGYTF. The CDR3 bases are TGTGCCAGCAGTTGGGACCGACAGGGGACCTACTATGGCTACACCTTC.

This clone was recorded a few times. V gene TRBV6-6 combines with J gene TRBJ2-1; possible D gene TRBD2, 5 bases. V was cut by 5 bases and J by 8 bases, with 28 bases left in between. CDR3 length: 18 residues. The germline gives CDR1 MNHNY, CDR2 SVGAGI (reference sequence). CDR3 protein: CASSLAHRGKGREHEQFF. CDR3 bases: TGTGCCAGCAGTCTAGCCCACCGAGGGAAGGGTCGGGAACATGAGCAGTTCTTC.

The chain employs TRBV11-2 and TRBJ2-1; TRBD2 matches 7 bases. This CDR3 is built from 14 residues. Germline V gene data show CDR1 as SGHAT and CDR2 as FQNNGV. The V and J ends lost 3 bases and 6 bases, in that order; junction bases with no gene match: 5. The chain's CDR3 is CASSFASGSNEQFF. The DNA of the CDR3 is TGTGCCAGCAGCTTCGCTAGCGGCTCCAATGAGCAGTTCTTC.

The chain couples TRBV10-2 to TRBJ2-2; TRBD1 might be the D (5 bases). The CDR3 has 16 amino acids. The V end lost 0 bases, the J end lost 1 base, and 9 bases lay between the germline ends. CDR1 is WSHSY and CDR2 is SAAADI in the germline V gene. The CDR3 loop reads CASSESGQGNTGELFF. The CDR3 bases are TGCGCCAGCAGTGAGTCAGGGCAGGGGAACACCGGGGAGCTGTTTTTT.

The chain employs TRBV18 and TRBJ2-6; 7 bases fit TRBD2. This CDR3 is 16 amino acids long. V trimming: 3 bases; J trimming: 3 bases; junction bases outside the gene matches: 5. Germline-derived CDR1 and CDR2 are KGHSH and LQKENI. CDR3 bases: TGTGCCAGCTCACCGGGGGGGAACCGTGGGGCCAACGTCCTGACTTTC. This sequence encodes CASSPGGNRGANVLTF.

The chain recombines TRBV5-4 with TRBJ2-7; TRBD1 matches at 9 bases. The CDR3 has 13 residues. Germline loops: CDR1 SGHNT, CDR2 YYREEE (reference sequence). J lost 0 bases, V lost 5 bases, and 0 bases had no gene match. The CDR3 DNA reads as TGTGCCAGCAGGGGACAGGGCTCCTACGAGCAGTACTTC. Amino acids: CASRGQGSYEQYF.

V and J are TRBV6-4 and TRBJ2-3, with D maybe TRBD1 (5 bases). The CDR3 spans 16 residues. Trimming pared 11 bases from V and 5 bases from J, leaving 26 bases between. Germline V gene data show CDR1 as MRHNA and CDR2 as SNTAGT. This chain's CDR3 is CAGPSPDGALGDTQYF. CDR3 DNA: TGTGCCGGGCCGTCCCCTGATGGGGCGCTCGGAGATACGCAGTATTTT.

In its sample, this clone was seen once. The chain links TRBV15 to TRBJ2-5, with 9 bases aligning to TRBD1. Germline CDR1 LNHNV, CDR2 YYDKDF (reference sequence). The CDR3 loop spans 15 amino acids. V shed 5 bases and J 3 bases; nucleotides not matched to a gene: 7. The CDR3 DNA is TGTGCCACCAGCCTATCCGGGACAGGGAAAGAGACCCAGTACTTC. Protein product: CATSLSGTGKETQYF.

This clone was seen more than once but under ten times. V gene TRBV14 combines with J gene TRBJ1-1, with D possibly matching TRBD1 (5 bases). The CDR3 runs to 15 residues. Germline V gene sequence: CDR1 SGHDN, CDR2 FVKESK. V was cut by 4 bases and J by 8 bases, with 20 bases left in between. CDR3 protein: CASSPFTGRRLEAFF. The CDR3 DNA follows: TGTGCCAGCAGCCCCTTTACAGGCCGGCGTCTCGAAGCTTTCTTT. Full variable domain (missing parts from reference TRBV14 and TRBJ1-1): EAGVTQFPSHSVIEKGQTVTLRCDPISGHDNLYWYRRVMGKEIKFLLHFVKESKQDESGMPNNRFLAERTGGTYSTLKVQPAELEDSGVYFCASSPFTGRRLEAFFGQGTRLTVV.

This clone was seen once. V and J are TRBV7-2 and TRBJ2-3; 8 bases map to TRBD2. Germline V gives CDR1 SGHTA, CDR2 FQGNSA. The CDR3 length is 14 residues. The trim removed 3 bases at V and 4 bases at J, leaving 3 bases unmatched. This CDR3 reads CASSFRTSSDTQYF. CDR3 coding DNA: TGTGCCAGCAGCTTCCGGACTAGCTCAGATACGCAGTATTTT.

This clone has just one count. The chain is built from TRBV7-2 and TRBJ2-7, with 7 bases lining up with TRBD1. Germline loops: CDR1 SGHTA, CDR2 FQGNSA. The CDR3 sequence is 14 residues long. V was clipped by 6 bases and J by 0 bases; unmatched bases: 5. The CDR3 sequence is CASRTGTASYEQYF. The CDR3 coding sequence is TGTGCCAGCAGGACCGGGACAGCCTCCTACGAGCAGTACTTC.

V and J are TRBV7-8 and TRBJ1-2, with a possible D match to TRBD1 (6 bases). The germline V gene has CDR1 SGHVS and CDR2 FQNEAQ. Trimming left V 4 bases short and J 4 bases short, with 13 bases between. The CDR3 sequence is 14 residues long. DNA for the CDR3: TGTGCCAGCAGCTCCGTACGGGACACCTATGGCTACACCTTC. Encoded protein: CASSSVRDTYGYTF.

In DNA, the CDR3 is TGTGCCAGCAGACAGACTAGCCTGGGGGGCAATGAGCAGTTCTTC. Amino acid sequence: CASRQTSLGGNEQFF. This sequence joins TRBV3-1 (or the pseudogene TRBV3-2) and TRBJ2-1, with 7 bases lining up with TRBD2. The CDR3 contains 15 residues. The J segment lost 6 bases and the V segment lost 6 bases, leaving 11 bases of the junction unmatched. Germline CDR1 LGHDT, CDR2 YNNKEL (reference sequence).

The chain has TRBV9 and TRBJ2-3; D is uncertain. The CDR3 spans 15 residues. Germline V CDR1 and CDR2: SGDLS, YYNGEE. The V gene lost 1 base and the J gene lost 0 bases, with 9 bases spanning the gap. CDR3 sequence: CASSVTGSSTDTQYF. The DNA for the CDR3 is TGTGCCAGCAGCGTAACCGGGTCCAGCACAGATACGCAGTATTTT.

V gene TRBV6-5 combines with J gene TRBJ2-1; 10 nucleotides agree with TRBD1. CDR3 size: 15 residues. Germline V gene sequence: CDR1 MNHEY, CDR2 SVGAGI. Trimming at V came to 4 bases and at J to 5 bases, leaving 5 bases not matched to a gene. CDR3 amino acids: CASSSTGTGDNEQFF. The CDR3 nucleotides read TGTGCCAGCAGTTCTACCGGGACAGGGGACAATGAGCAGTTCTTC.

The gene calls are TRBV27 and TRBJ2-3; tentative D call: TRBD1 (5 bases). The ends were cut back, 0 bases at V and 6 bases at J, with 10 bases in the middle. CDR1 and CDR2 (germline): MNHEY, SMNVEV (reference sequence). CDR3 length: 14 amino acids. The CDR3 DNA is TGTGCCAGCAGTTTATCGGCAGGGTGGGATACGCAGTATTTT. Translated: CASSLSAGWDTQYF.

The gene calls are TRBV5-1 and TRBJ1-4; D is unresolved. The ends were cut back, 0 bases at V and 0 bases at J, with 6 bases in the middle. Germline-derived CDR1 and CDR2 are SGHRS and YFSETQ. The CDR3 loop spans 15 amino acids. The CDR3 loop is CASSLAGATNEKLFF. CDR3 DNA sequence: TGCGCCAGCAGCTTGGCGGGAGCAACTAATGAAAAACTGTTTTTT. Full variable domain (remainder filled in from reference TRBV5-1 and TRBJ1-4): KAGVTQTPRYLIKTRGQQVTLSCSPISGHRSVSWYQQTPGQGLQFLFEYFSETQRNKGNFPGRFSGRQFSNSRSEMNVSTLELGDSALYLCASSLAGATNEKLFFGSGTQLSVL.

The genes are TRBV7-3 and TRBJ1-1, with D unresolved. The germline V and J ends were trimmed by 6 bases and 4 bases, with 12 bases remaining between them. The CDR3 extends over 13 amino acids. Per the germline V gene, CDR1 is SGHTA and CDR2 is FQGTGA. The CDR3 here is CASSAFGGTEAFF. CDR3 DNA sequence: TGTGCCAGCAGTGCCTTTGGAGGCACTGAAGCTTTCTTT.

This clone appeared a single time. This chain uses TRBV9 with TRBJ2-2, with 7 nucleotides matching TRBD1. Trimming removed 3 bases from V and 6 bases from J; junction bases left unmatched: 8. Germline loops: CDR1 SGDLS, CDR2 YYNGEE. CDR3 length: 15 amino acids. DNA of the CDR3: TGTGCCAGCAGCGCCCAGGACAGGTCGGCCGGGGAGCTGTTTTTT. Its protein product is CASSAQDRSAGELFF.